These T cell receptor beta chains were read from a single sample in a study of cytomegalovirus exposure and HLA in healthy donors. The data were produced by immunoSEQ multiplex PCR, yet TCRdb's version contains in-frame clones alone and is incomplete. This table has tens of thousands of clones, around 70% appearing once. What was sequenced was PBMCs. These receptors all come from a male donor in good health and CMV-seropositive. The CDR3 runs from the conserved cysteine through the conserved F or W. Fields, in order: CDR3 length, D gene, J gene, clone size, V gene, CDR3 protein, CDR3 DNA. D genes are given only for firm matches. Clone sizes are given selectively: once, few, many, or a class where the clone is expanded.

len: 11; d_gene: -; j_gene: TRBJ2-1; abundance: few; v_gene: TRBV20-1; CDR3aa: CSAQGPNEQFF; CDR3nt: TGCAGTGCTCAGGGGCCAAATGAGCAGTTCTTC
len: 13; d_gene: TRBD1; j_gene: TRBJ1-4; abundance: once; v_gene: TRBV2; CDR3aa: CASGGQTNEKLFF; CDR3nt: TGTGCCAGCGGGGGACAGACTAATGAAAAACTGTTTTTT
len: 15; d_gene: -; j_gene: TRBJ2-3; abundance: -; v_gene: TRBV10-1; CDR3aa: CASSEAGDGTDTQYF; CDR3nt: TGCGCCAGCAGTGAGGCAGGGGACGGCACAGATACGCAGTATTTT
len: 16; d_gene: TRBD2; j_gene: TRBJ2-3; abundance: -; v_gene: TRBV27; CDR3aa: CASSFPGLAGADTQYF; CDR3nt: TGTGCCAGCAGTTTCCCAGGACTAGCGGGAGCAGATACGCAGTATTTT
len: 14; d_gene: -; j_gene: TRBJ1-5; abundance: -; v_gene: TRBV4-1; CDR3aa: CASSQTGTFQPQHF; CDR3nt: TGCGCCAGCAGCCAAACCGGGACATTTCAGCCCCAGCATTTT
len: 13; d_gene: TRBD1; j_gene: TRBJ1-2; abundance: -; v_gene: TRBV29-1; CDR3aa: CSVGTGKHYGYTF; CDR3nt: TGCAGCGTTGGGACAGGGAAACACTATGGCTACACCTTC
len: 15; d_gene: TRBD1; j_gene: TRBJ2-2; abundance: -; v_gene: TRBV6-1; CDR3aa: CASSQGQGGGGELFF; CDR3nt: TGTGCCAGCAGCCAGGGACAGGGAGGAGGCGGGGAGCTGTTTTTT
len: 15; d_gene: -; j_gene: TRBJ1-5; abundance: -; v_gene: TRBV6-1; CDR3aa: CASSEVDSLNQPQHF; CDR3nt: TGTGCCAGCAGTGAAGTTGACAGCCTCAATCAGCCCCAGCATTTT
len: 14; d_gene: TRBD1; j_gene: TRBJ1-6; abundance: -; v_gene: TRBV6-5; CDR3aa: CASSPDRVFSPLHF; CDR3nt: TGTGCCAGCAGTCCCGACAGGGTTTTCTCACCCCTCCACTTT
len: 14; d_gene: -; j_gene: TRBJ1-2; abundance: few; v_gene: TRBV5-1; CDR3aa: CASSFRDFSHGYTF; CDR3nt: TGCGCCAGCAGCTTCCGGGACTTTTCTCATGGCTACACCTTC
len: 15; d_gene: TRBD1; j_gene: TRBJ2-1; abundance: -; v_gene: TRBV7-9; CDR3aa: CSSSPPGTDYNEQFF; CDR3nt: TGTTCCAGCAGCCCACCCGGGACAGATTACAATGAGCAGTTCTTC
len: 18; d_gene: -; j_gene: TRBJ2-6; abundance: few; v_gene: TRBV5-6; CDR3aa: CASSPTGHLSLGANVLTF; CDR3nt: TGTGCCAGCAGCCCGACGGGACATCTCAGTTTGGGGGCCAACGTCCTGACTTTC
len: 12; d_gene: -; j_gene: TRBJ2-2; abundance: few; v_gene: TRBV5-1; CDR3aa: CASSLNFWELFF; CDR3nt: TGCGCCAGCAGCTTGAATTTCTGGGAGCTGTTTTTT
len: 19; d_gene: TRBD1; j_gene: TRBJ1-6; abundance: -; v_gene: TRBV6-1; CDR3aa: CASSGRTGRLSSYNSPLHF; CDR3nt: TGTGCCAGCAGTGGTCGGACAGGACGGCTCAGCTCCTATAATTCACCCCTCCACTTT